This T cell receptor beta chain appears in the sequencing data of a study of T-cell reconstitution after alpha-beta-depleted transplantation in children (dated by TCRdb to about 2016). About the investigation overall: Using TCR repertoire profiling, the study quantitatively followed how T-cell immune reconstitution unfolded in children after TCRalphabeta/CD19-depleted allogeneic hematopoietic cell transplantation. Paper-wide results and their limitations: Apparently early alphabetaT-cell count recovery about two months after transplant reportedly relied on only several hundred rapidly expanded clones derived from non-depleted graft cells. Over the following months the frequencies of hyperexpanded clones went down, and after one year T-cell counts and TCRbeta diversity were mostly credited to newly produced T cells. In some patients, the high TCRbeta diversity seen at day 60 was put down to recipient T cells and intrathymic progenitors that had survived conditioning.

Interpreted using the paper, the treatment or condition label stands for: allogeneic hematopoietic cell transplantation with graft depleted of TCRalphabeta T cells and CD19 B cells. The children who served as transplant recipients had been given grafts of TCRalphabeta/CD19-depleted allogeneic hematopoietic cells. From the germline V gene (reference sequence), CDR1 is SEHNR and CDR2 is FQNEAQ. Spanning cysteine to phenylalanine, the CDR3 consists of 15 amino acids. Only CDR3 DNA is held: 45 bases, read in frame from base 1. Library generation was performed with PCR. TCRdb records Illumina HiSeq 2500 as the sequencer. TCR library preparation used molecular barcoding, with unique molecular identifiers applied to normalize quantification of the TCRbeta repertoire. Using fastp at Q25 and MiXCR, TCRdb reprocessed the public reads and kept productive beta chains. One record per CDR3 amino acid sequence lists the most common genes and DNA. For this sample there are about 830,000 distinct CDR3 sequences; 16% appear just once. Roughly 4.8% of the sample is taken by the ten largest.

Of note for this clonotype: The clone's antigen remains unknown. The junction differs from germline at one of its ends, possibly a read error.

The specimen was PBMCs, mostly from graft donor cells, collected 360 days after TCRalphabeta/CD19-depleted stem cell transplant. The rearrangement joined TRBV7-9 to TRBJ1-1; a tentative D call is TRBD1 (5 bases match). The sequence derives from a male patient younger than 18 who had a stem cell transplant for acute lymphoblastic leukemia, so the T cells may come from the graft donor. The CDR3 sequence is CSSSLIPGVGTEAFF. In nucleotides, the sequence is TGTTCCAGCAGCTTGATTCCGGGGGTGGGGACTGAAGCTTTCTTT.